Listed here is a single T cell receptor (beta chain). This clone was picked up one time. Its specific antigen is unknown. Within one base of it there is no much larger clone, and no base qualities were kept. The immunoSEQ Assay, a bias-controlled multiplex PCR, was used to amplify TCRbeta CDR3 regions from genomic DNA. The published analysis was carried out like this. The number of nucleated cells in each sample was estimated by amplification of reference gene primers within the assay. To quantify the absolute abundance of each unique TCRbeta CDR3 rearrangement, sequence reads were collapsed and filtered. For each sample, productive Simpson clonality was calculated by taking the square root of Simpson's diversity index across productive rearrangements. Imported from immuneACCESS, the table was reduced by TCRdb to in-frame sequences with V and J called. These copies leave out some clones; in studies compared against another copy, an unresolved V gene accounts for under half, and the cause of the remainder is not known. The DNA gave D and trimming, while V, J and clone size come from that table. In this sample the table shows some 300,000 clones, 86% of which occur a single time. The ten most abundant clones make up around 13% of the sample.

The germline V gene sets CDR1 to SGHRS and CDR2 to YFSETQ. Unmatched junction bases come to 6, with V trimmed by 3 bases and J by 5 bases. The CDR3 numbers 14 residues from cysteine through phenylalanine. Just CDR3 DNA is preserved here, 42 bases in frame from base 1. This record comes from a study of blood T cell repertoires in COVID-19 (dated by TCRdb to 2020 to 2021). Regarding the study in general: Samples from collaborators originated in the United States, Italy and Spain and spanned both the acute and convalescent phases of COVID-19. The prospective study material was composed of cDNA or gDNA derived from T cells, B-cell-depleted T cells, or PBMCs. Subjects who had been exposed to COVID-19, were actively infected with it, or had recovered from it provided the deeply sampled blood TCRbeta repertoires that made up the dataset. The repertoires were released in a freely available public database intended as a resource for research on the immune response to SARS-CoV-2. The samples were drawn from the first 160 participants of the ongoing ImmuneRACE study and from 950 to 1,500 subjects provided by 6 global collaborators. A de-identified subject ID, COVID-19 status, age in years and sex were almost always included in the sample metadata. Where HLA class I and class II types were available, the types were taken from metadata supplied by the sample provider, not from assay-based typing. Study-wide conclusions, independent of this receptor: Clinical and demographic metadata were provided uncurated, with the amount varying by source and participant.

One collaborating source in Seattle enrolled patients while the patients were actively infected and followed the patients over time throughout the course of disease. Each collaborating institution followed its own protocols to collect whole blood in K2EDTA tubes. Collaborator samples were shipped for TCRbeta analysis as frozen whole blood, isolated PBMCs, or DNA extracted from either sample type. This TCR was sampled from a woman in her 70s with COVID-19, enrolled during active disease. Sample: peripheral blood. The rearrangement joined TRBV5-1 to TRBJ2-5; 8 middle bases align to TRBD1. The nucleotide sequence reads as follows: TGCGCCAGCAGCTGGGCCGACAGGGGTGAGACCCAGTACTTC. Its protein reads: CASSWADRGETQYF.